The text below deals with one T cell receptor beta chain. Measured with immunoSEQ multiplex PCR; TCRdb has only the in-frame clones, and not every one. The table records around 230,000 clones, roughly 91% of them present only once. The data are from a study of blood T cell repertoires in COVID-19. Trimming removed 6 bases at V and 6 bases at J, with 11 bases between. Germline lookup yields CDR1 MNHEY and CDR2 SVGAGI. CDR3 size: 13 residues. The sequencing input was PBMCs or T cells enriched from blood (not recorded which). The V call is TRBV6-5, the J call TRBJ2-2; D not resolved. This sequence was found in a woman in her twenties or thirties with acute COVID-19. The CDR3, as DNA: TGTGCCAGCAGAGCTACCAACGCCGGGGAGCTGTTTTTT. Translation gives CASRATNAGELFF.